This TCR beta chain was captured in a study of CD8+CD57+ T cells in acquired aplastic anemia. At least ten counts were recorded for this clonotype. Its target is unknown. The CDR3 loop spans 14 amino acids. Trimming shortened V by 4 bases and J by 4 bases, and 14 bases separated the two germline ends. Germline CDR1 reads SGHNT; CDR2 reads YYREEE (reference sequence). Study conclusions and caveats: Patients and controls were found to share twenty-nine CD8+ CDR3 sequences.

CDR3 and TCR beta VDJ profiling relied on genomic DNA as the template. TCRdb re-called the reads through MiXCR, storing one row per CDR3 protein. The sample shows about 180,000 distinct CDR3 sequences, around half of them seen only once. The TCR was taken from a human donor in good health. The chain employs TRBV5-4 and TRBJ1-2; D may be TRBD1 (5 bases). The sequencing input was sorted CD4+, CD8+, or CD8+CD57+ T cells (not recorded which) from PBMCs. The CDR3 reads CASSLRTRGYGYTF. The CDR3 bases are TGTGCCAGCAGCCTCCGGACTAGGGGCTATGGCTACACCTTC.